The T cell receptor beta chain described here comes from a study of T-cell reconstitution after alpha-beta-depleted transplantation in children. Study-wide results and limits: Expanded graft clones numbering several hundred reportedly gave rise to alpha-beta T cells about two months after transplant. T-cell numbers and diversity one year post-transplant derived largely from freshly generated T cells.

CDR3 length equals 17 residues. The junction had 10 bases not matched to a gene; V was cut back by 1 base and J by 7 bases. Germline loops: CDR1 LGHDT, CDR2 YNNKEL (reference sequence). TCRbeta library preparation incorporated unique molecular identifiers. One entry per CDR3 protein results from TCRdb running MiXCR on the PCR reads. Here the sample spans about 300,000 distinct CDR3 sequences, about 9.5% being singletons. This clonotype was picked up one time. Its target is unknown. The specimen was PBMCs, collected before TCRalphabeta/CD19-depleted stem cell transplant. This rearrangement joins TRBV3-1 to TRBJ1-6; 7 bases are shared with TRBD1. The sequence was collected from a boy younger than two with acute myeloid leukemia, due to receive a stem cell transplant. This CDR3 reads CASSQGFSTGQNSPLHF. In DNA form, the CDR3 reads TGTGCCAGCAGCCAAGGTTTTTCGACAGGGCAGAATTCACCCCTCCACTTT. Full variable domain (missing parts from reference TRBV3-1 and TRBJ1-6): DTAVSQTPKYLVTQMGNDKSIKCEQNLGHDTMYWYKQDSKKFLKIMFSYNNKELIINETVPNRFSPKSPDKAHLNLHINSLELGDSAVYFCASSQGFSTGQNSPLHFGNGTRLTVT.